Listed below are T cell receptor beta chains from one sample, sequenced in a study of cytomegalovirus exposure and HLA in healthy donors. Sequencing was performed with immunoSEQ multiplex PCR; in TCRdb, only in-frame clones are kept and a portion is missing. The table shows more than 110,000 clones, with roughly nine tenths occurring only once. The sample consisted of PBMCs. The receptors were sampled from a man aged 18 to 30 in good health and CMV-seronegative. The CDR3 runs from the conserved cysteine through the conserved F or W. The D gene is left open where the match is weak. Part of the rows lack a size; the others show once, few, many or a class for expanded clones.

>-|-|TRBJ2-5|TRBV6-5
TGTGCCAGCGGGTCGGGTGGCGGAGAGACCCAGTACTTC
CASGSGGGETQYF
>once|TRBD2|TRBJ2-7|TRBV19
TGTGCCAGTAGTACCGGAGCGGGAGCCTACGAGCAGTACTTC
CASSTGAGAYEQYF
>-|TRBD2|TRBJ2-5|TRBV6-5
TGTGCCAGCAGGACGGCGCGGGGGGGCTGGGAGACCCAGTACTTC
CASRTARGGWETQYF
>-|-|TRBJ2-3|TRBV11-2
TGTGCCAGCAGCTCAGCGGATACGCAGTATTTT
CASSSADTQYF
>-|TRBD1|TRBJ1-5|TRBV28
TGTGCCAGCAGTTTACCTCGGGACAGTAGCAATCAGCCCCAGCATTTT
CASSLPRDSSNQPQHF
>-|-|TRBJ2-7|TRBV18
TGTGCCAGCTCACCGGCCCAGGACTACGAGCAGTACTTC
CASSPAQDYEQYF
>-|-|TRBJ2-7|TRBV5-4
TGTGCCAGCAGCTTGGTAGGAGGCTCCTACGAGCAGTACTTC
CASSLVGGSYEQYF
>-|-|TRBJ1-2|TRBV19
TGTGCCAGTAGTTTCGTGGAGGGGTATAGAGGCTATGGCTACACCTTC
CASSFVEGYRGYGYTF
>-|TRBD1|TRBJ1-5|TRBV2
TGTGCCAGCAGTGACCGACCCGGGACAGAGAATCAGCCCCAGCATTTT
CASSDRPGTENQPQHF
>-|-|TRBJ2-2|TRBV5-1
TGCGCCAGCGGATGGTCGGCAGGCGAAACCGGGGAGCTGTTTTTT
CASGWSAGETGELFF
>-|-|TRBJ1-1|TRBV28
TGTGCCAGCAGTTTAATCGGCGACAAAAGGGCTTTCTTT
CASSLIGDKRAFF
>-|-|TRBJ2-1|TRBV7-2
TGTGCCAGCAGCTCCCGCGGACTGTACAATGAGCAGTTCTTC
CASSSRGLYNEQFF
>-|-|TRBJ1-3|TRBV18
TGTGCCAGCTCACCTCAAACTGGAAACACCATATATTTT
CASSPQTGNTIYF